A single sample gave rise to the 25 T cell receptor beta chains below, sequenced in a study of PD-1 blockade in classical Hodgkin lymphoma (TCRdb year 2020). Reading the label with the study, this specimen's time point is: cycle 2 day 1 (C2D1) of nivolumab. Relapse after autologous stem cell transplantation had occurred in all trial patients, and cohorts A, B and C were distinguished by prior brentuximab vedotin exposure. Library generation was performed with the immunoSEQ multiplex PCR assay. In TCRdb, the immuneACCESS table is reduced to in-frame sequences with V and J assigned. These tables do not hold every clone; where another copy was compared, an unresolved V gene accounts for under half, and the others remain unexplained. For this sample the table gives around 20,000 clones, of which 65% to 80% were detected only once. Clones ranked in the top ten supply around 22% of the sample. Specimen: peripheral blood mononuclear cells (PBMCs), collected before the second cycle of nivolumab. These receptor sequences come from a human donor with classical Hodgkin lymphoma.

The chain uses TRBV7-7 and TRBJ2-2; TRBD2 matches at 9 bases. Germline values: CDR1 SSHAT, CDR2 FNYEAQ (reference sequence). With V trimmed by 4 bases and J by 4 bases, 4 bases remained unmatched. There are 15 residues in the CDR3. CDR3 DNA sequence: TGTGCCAGCAGCTCCGGGACTAGCAGCACCGGGGAGCTGTTTTTT. This codes for CASSSGTSSTGELFF.

The chain combines TRBV6-6 with TRBJ2-7; a possible D gene is TRBD2 (5 bases). The CDR3 runs to 12 residues. Germline V gene lookup returns CDR1 MNHNY and CDR2 SVGAGI (reference sequence). V dropped 6 bases and J dropped 0 bases, with 6 bases sitting between them. The DNA of the CDR3 is TGTGCCAGCAGGGGGAGCTCCTACGAGCAGTACTTC. Translated, it gives CASRGSSYEQYF.

The J gene is TRBJ2-5, the V gene TRBV5-1; TRBD1 matches 10 bases. With V trimmed by 6 bases and J by 6 bases, 11 bases remained unmatched. Germline V lookup: CDR1 SGHRS, CDR2 YFSETQ. The CDR3 extends over 15 amino acids. CDR3 DNA sequence: TGCGCCAGCACCCCTGGGACAGGGGAGCCGCAGACCCAGTACTTC. This translates into CASTPGTGEPQTQYF.

The rearrangement joins TRBV27 to TRBJ1-4; 10 positions agree with TRBD1. The CDR3 is 15 amino acids. Trimming at V came to 5 bases and at J to 5 bases, leaving 5 bases not matched to a gene. Germline CDR1 reads MNHEY; CDR2 reads SMNVEV (reference sequence). The CDR3 DNA sequence: TGTGCCAGCAGTCAGCCGGGACAGGGGAATGAAAAACTGTTTTTT. This sequence encodes CASSQPGQGNEKLFF.

V is TRBV7-8 and J is TRBJ1-1, with a possible D match to TRBD1 (5 bases). The CDR3 is made up of 15 amino acids. CDR1 SGHVS and CDR2 FQNEAQ come from the germline V gene. Trimming shortened V by 1 base and J by 1 base, and 10 bases separated the two germline ends. The DNA of the CDR3 is TGTGCCAGCAGCTTAGTGACAGAACAGAACACTGAAGCTTTCTTT. Its translation: CASSLVTEQNTEAFF.

DNA of the CDR3: TGTGCCAGCAGTTTTTTTGGGCAGCATAAGCCCAATGAGCAGTTCTTC. Its protein product is CASSFFGQHKPNEQFF. V and J are TRBV27 and TRBJ2-1; D is unresolved. Germline V gene data show CDR1 as MNHEY and CDR2 as SMNVEV (reference sequence). This CDR3 contains 16 residues. Trimming stripped 3 bases from V and 6 bases from J, with 18 bases between.

V is TRBV11-2 and J is TRBJ2-2, with TRBD2 identical over 11 bases. This CDR3 has 15 amino acids. With V trimmed by 5 bases and J by 7 bases, 6 bases remained unmatched. The germline V gene encodes CDR1 SGHAT and CDR2 FQNNGV. CDR3: CASSATSGSRGELFF. In DNA form, the CDR3 reads TGTGCCAGCAGCGCCACTAGCGGGAGCCGCGGGGAGCTGTTTTTT.

The chain links TRBV28 to TRBJ1-5, with a weak D call TRBD1 (5 bases). This CDR3 comprises 15 residues. V dropped 3 bases and J dropped 4 bases, with 13 bases sitting between them. Per germline, CDR1 MDHEN and CDR2 SYDVKM. The CDR3 region has the DNA TGTGCCAGCAGTTTCACAGGACTGTTGAATCAGCCCCAGCATTTT. Residues: CASSFTGLLNQPQHF.

This chain joins TRBV10-3 and TRBJ1-2; TRBD1 agrees at 11 bases. V shed 5 bases and J 3 bases; nucleotides not matched to a gene: 5. Germline values: CDR1 ENHRY, CDR2 SYGVKD. This CDR3 is 15 amino acids long. The CDR3 bases are TGTGCCATCAGTAGAGGACAGGGGGCGGACTATGGCTACACCTTC. Encoded protein: CAISRGQGADYGYTF.

This sequence joins TRBV2 and TRBJ2-1; perhaps TRBD2 as D (6 bases). Germline values: CDR1 SNHLY, CDR2 FYNNEI. This CDR3 comprises 12 residues. V was cut by 6 bases and J by 7 bases, with 10 bases left in between. The CDR3 loop reads CASSWAGNEQFF. The CDR3 nucleotides are TGTGCCAGCAGCTGGGCGGGGAATGAGCAGTTCTTC.

The J gene is TRBJ1-5, the V gene TRBV7-2; D gene ambiguous. This CDR3 contains 14 residues. Germline V gives CDR1 SGHTA, CDR2 FQGNSA. Trimming removed 5 bases from V and 7 bases from J, with 15 bases in between. In DNA form, the CDR3 reads TGTGCCAGCAGCCCCGCAACCCGATCCCAGCCCCAGCATTTT. Protein product: CASSPATRSQPQHF.

J is TRBJ2-1 and V is TRBV27; the match to TRBD2 covers 7 bases. Trimming cost V 9 bases and J 2 bases; bases outside gene matches: 7. The CDR3 has 14 residues. CDR1 is MNHEY, CDR2 SMNVEV, per germline (reference sequence). CDR3 sequence reads: CASGGGGPYNEQFF. CDR3 in DNA: TGTGCCAGTGGGGGGGGAGGCCCCTACAATGAGCAGTTCTTC.

This clone was recorded a few times. This chain joins TRBV7-2 and TRBJ2-7; the match to TRBD2 covers 7 bases. The CDR3 is made up of 15 amino acids. V lost 2 bases to trimming and J lost 0 bases; unmatched junction nucleotides: 4. Germline values: CDR1 SGHTA, CDR2 FQGNSA. CDR3 protein: CASSLLADVSYEQYF. Written as DNA, the CDR3 is TGTGCCAGCAGCTTACTAGCGGATGTCTCCTACGAGCAGTACTTC.

The chain recombines TRBV10-3 with TRBJ2-3; 10 bases agree with TRBD2. Germline V lookup: CDR1 ENHRY, CDR2 SYGVKD. The CDR3 runs to 15 residues. V was clipped by 8 bases and J by 0 bases; unmatched bases: 5. The CDR3 is CAISTSGTSTDTQYF. CDR3 nucleotides: TGTGCCATCTCAACTAGCGGGACTAGCACAGATACGCAGTATTTT.

The chain carries TRBV10-1 and TRBJ1-2; 8 positions match TRBD1. This CDR3 spans 12 amino acids. The V and J ends lost 8 bases and 6 bases, in that order; junction bases with no gene match: 5. Germline lookup yields CDR1 WNHNN and CDR2 SYGVQD (reference sequence). CDR3 loop: CASGDRRNGYTF. CDR3 DNA sequence: TGCGCCAGCGGGGACAGGCGAAATGGCTACACCTTC.

This clone was observed a few times. The rearrangement joins TRBV6-1 to TRBJ2-3; D is ambiguous. The V end was cut by 1 base, the J end by 0 bases, with 11 bases between. The CDR3 covers 16 residues. Germline CDR1 is MNHNS and CDR2 is SASEGT. CDR3 residues: CASSEVARTSTDTQYF. The DNA for the CDR3 is TGTGCCAGCAGTGAAGTGGCGCGAACCAGCACAGATACGCAGTATTTT.

The genes are TRBV5-6 and TRBJ2-3; D is possibly TRBD2 (5 bases). V gave up 0 bases and J gave up 6 bases, with 14 bases separating them. This CDR3 region has 15 residues. Germline V gene sequence: CDR1 SGHDT, CDR2 YYEEEE. The CDR3 DNA reads TGTGCCAGCAGCTTGGCACAAGGACGGGGTGATACGCAGTATTTT. It encodes CASSLAQGRGDTQYF.

This sequence joins TRBV11-2 and TRBJ2-2; D is possibly TRBD1 or TRBD2 (5 bases each). The germline gives CDR1 SGHAT, CDR2 FQNNGV. The CDR3 contains 13 residues. The V and J ends lost 6 bases and 6 bases respectively, with 11 bases between them. The CDR3: CASRARDAGELFF. DNA for the CDR3: TGTGCCAGCAGGGCCCGGGACGCCGGGGAGCTGTTTTTT.

This clone was observed a single time. The rearrangement uses TRBV18 and TRBJ1-1, with 11 bases lining up with TRBD1. The CDR3 has 16 residues. CDR1 is KGHSH and CDR2 is LQKENI in the germline V gene. The junction had 5 bases not matched to a gene; V was cut back by 4 bases and J by 1 base. The CDR3: CASSQRTGGSNTEAFF. The DNA of the CDR3 is TGTGCCAGCTCACAACGGACAGGGGGCTCGAACACTGAAGCTTTCTTT.

This clone was detected only once. V gene TRBV5-1 combines with J gene TRBJ2-1, with D possibly TRBD2 on 5 matching bases. The CDR3 runs 16 residues. The V and J ends lost 0 bases and 4 bases respectively, with 14 bases between them. Germline CDR1 SGHRS, CDR2 YFSETQ. The CDR3 DNA reads TGCGCCAGCAGCTTGGCCAGGTGGGAGACATACAATGAGCAGTTCTTC. Encoded protein: CASSLARWETYNEQFF.

The gene calls are TRBV5-5 and TRBJ2-7, with unresolved D. The V end lost 0 bases, the J end lost 3 bases, and 4 bases lay between the germline ends. The CDR3 runs to 12 residues. CDR1 and CDR2 (germline): SGHKS, YYEKEE (reference sequence). CDR3 amino acids: CASSLGVYEQYF. CDR3 in DNA: TGTGCCAGCAGCTTGGGAGTCTACGAGCAGTACTTC. Full variable domain (outside the CDR3, taken from reference TRBV5-5 and TRBJ2-7): DAGVTQSPTHLIKTRGQQVTLRCSPISGHKSVSWYQQVLGQGPQFIFQYYEKEERGRGNFPDRFSARQFPNYSSELNVNALLLGDSALYLCASSLGVYEQYFGPGTRLTVT.

The chain links TRBV7-9 to TRBJ2-7; the match to TRBD2 covers 7 bases. In germline, CDR1 is SEHNR, CDR2 FQNEAQ (reference sequence). The CDR3 is 13 amino acids. The J segment lost 2 bases and the V segment lost 5 bases, leaving 3 bases of the junction unmatched. As DNA, the CDR3 is TGTGCCAGCAGCATAGGACTAGCCTACGAGCAGTACTTC. Protein sequence: CASSIGLAYEQYF.

The rearrangement uses TRBV2 and TRBJ2-2, with 8 bases matching TRBD2. The V and J ends lost 6 bases and 1 base, in that order; junction bases with no gene match: 4. Germline V gives CDR1 SNHLY, CDR2 FYNNEI. The CDR3 is 15 amino acids. This chain's CDR3 is CASSASGQNTGELFF. The CDR3 DNA reads as TGTGCCAGCAGCGCTAGCGGGCAGAACACCGGGGAGCTGTTTTTT. The complete variable domain, with remaining parts taken from reference TRBV2 and TRBJ2-2, reads EPEVTQTPSHQVTQMGQEVILRCVPISNHLYFYWYRQILGQKVEFLVSFYNNEISEKSEIFDDQFSVERPDGSNFTLKIRSTKLEDSAMYFCASSASGQNTGELFFGEGSRLTVL.

The genes are TRBV21-1 and TRBJ1-1; TRBD1 is the table's D call, not checked against the DNA. TRBV21-1 is a pseudogene locus. There are 16 residues in the CDR3. The CDR3 loop reads CASSFPGTGHNTEAFF. In nucleotides, the CDR3 is TGTGCCAGCAGCTTCCCCGGGACAGGACATAACACTGAAGCTTTCTTT.

This clone was counted a few times. The chain is built from TRBV28 and TRBJ2-7, with 9 bases that match TRBD2. This CDR3 is 15 amino acids long. Unmatched junction bases numbered 11, after V lost 7 bases and J lost 4 bases. Per the germline V gene, CDR1 is MDHEN and CDR2 is SYDVKM. The CDR3 is CASMRSLAGVYEQYF. CDR3 coding DNA: TGTGCCAGCATGAGGTCTTTAGCGGGAGTTTACGAGCAGTACTTC.